These 10 T cell receptor beta chains originate from one sample sequenced in a study of neurological immune-mediated disorders (dated by TCRdb to about 2019). The library was obtained by 5' RACE. The listed sequencing device is Illumina HiSeq 2500. TCRdb reanalyzed the raw reads on its own, using fastp at Q25 for trimming and MiXCR for clone calling, and kept in-frame beta chains. Entries that share a CDR3 protein sequence are merged under the most common genes and DNA. This sample has 55,000 or so distinct CDR3 sequences in its table, and 4% of those were observed once. The ten largest clones add up to about 2% of the sample. Sequencing was performed on CD4+ T cells from blood. Receptors were obtained from a woman between 40 and 50 years old with multiple sclerosis.

This clonotype was observed at least ten times. The chain recombines TRBV6-6 with TRBJ1-1; TRBD1 aligns across 11 bases. J lost 3 bases, V lost 5 bases, and 5 bases had no gene match. The CDR3 sequence is 15 residues long. Germline-derived CDR1 and CDR2 are MNHNY and SVGAGI (reference sequence). CDR3 bases: TGTGCCAGCAGTACCTGGGGACAGGGGGACACTGAAGCTTTCTTT. Translation gives CASSTWGQGDTEAFF.

At least ten counts were recorded for this clonotype. J is TRBJ1-1 and V is TRBV3-1; no reliable D call. The ends were cut back, 4 bases at V and 0 bases at J, with 18 bases in the middle. Germline V gene lookup returns CDR1 LGHDT and CDR2 YNNKEL (reference sequence). The CDR3 length is 17 residues. The CDR3 loop is CASSPLGAALLNTEAFF. DNA for the CDR3: TGTGCCAGCAGCCCCCTAGGTGCGGCCTTATTGAACACTGAAGCTTTCTTT.

This clonotype occurred many times. The rearrangement uses TRBV20-1 and TRBJ1-1; D unclear. The V gene's germline CDR1 is DFQATT and CDR2 SNEGSKA (reference sequence). Trimming removed 3 bases from V and 8 bases from J, with 19 bases in between. This CDR3 comprises 14 residues. The CDR3 nucleotides read TGCAGTGCTAGGACCCCGGGTCGCGACCACGAAGCTTTCTTT. Amino acids: CSARTPGRDHEAFF.

In its sample, this clonotype was seen a few times. This chain uses TRBV12-3 or TRBV12-4 with TRBJ1-3, with unresolved D. The length of the CDR3 is 12 residues. Trimming removed 2 bases from V and 7 bases from J, with 6 bases in between. The CDR3 coding sequence is TGTGCCAGCAGTTTAAATAGGAACACCATATATTTT. This codes for CASSLNRNTIYF.

As concerns this clonotype: An end of the junction does not agree with germline; a read error may underlie this. This chain connects TRBV5-1 to TRBJ2-2; possible D gene TRBD2, 5 bases. Germline CDR1 is SGHRS and CDR2 is YFSETQ. CDR3 size: 14 residues. CDR3 protein: CARSLTVEGGELFF. CDR3 DNA sequence: TGCGCCAGAAGCTTGACCGTAGAGGGCGGGGAGCTGTTTTTT.

This clonotype was recorded at least ten times. This chain joins TRBV7-8 and TRBJ1-1, with D perhaps matching TRBD1 (5 bases). The CDR3 has 14 residues. Germline V gene data show CDR1 as SGHVS and CDR2 as FQNEAQ. Trimming removed 4 bases from V and 2 bases from J, with 11 bases in between. CDR3 residues: CASSSGTANTEAFF. The CDR3 DNA reads TGTGCCAGCAGCTCCGGGACGGCCAACACTGAAGCTTTCTTT.

This clonotype has at least ten counts. The chain combines TRBV20-1 with TRBJ1-6; unclear D gene. Trimming left V 0 bases short and J 6 bases short, with 6 bases between. CDR1 and CDR2 from the germline V gene are DFQATT and SNEGSKA (reference sequence). This CDR3 has 13 amino acids. The CDR3 spells CSARDVLNSPLHF. As DNA, the CDR3 is TGCAGTGCTAGAGATGTACTTAATTCACCCCTCCACTTT.

Many counts were recorded for this clonotype. The rearrangement links TRBV11-2 to TRBJ1-3; D gene unclear. The CDR3 runs to 15 residues. CDR1 is SGHAT and CDR2 is FQNNGV in the germline V gene. V was cut by 1 base and J by 2 bases, with 9 bases left in between. CDR3 DNA sequence: TGTGCCAGCAGCTTAGGTCCAGGCCCTGGAAACACCATATATTTT. Protein sequence: CASSLGPGPGNTIYF.

This clonotype was detected ten times or more. The CDR3 reads CASSQGPYEQYF. In DNA form, the CDR3 reads TGTGCCAGCAGCCAAGGCCCCTACGAGCAGTACTTC. The rearrangement joins TRBV3-1 to TRBJ2-7; D not certain. From germline, CDR1 is LGHDT and CDR2 YNNKEL (reference sequence). The CDR3 is made up of 12 amino acids. The V end lost 1 base, the J end lost 2 bases, and 3 bases lay between the germline ends.

This clonotype was found many times. The chain links TRBV19 to TRBJ1-6; possibly TRBD1 for D (5 bases). Trimming took 6 bases from V and 5 from J, leaving 5 bases between them. The CDR3 totals 12 residues. Germline V lookup: CDR1 LNHDA, CDR2 SQIVND (reference sequence). CDR3 amino acids: CASRGDNSPLHF. CDR3 nucleotides: TGTGCCAGTAGGGGGGATAATTCACCCCTCCACTTT.